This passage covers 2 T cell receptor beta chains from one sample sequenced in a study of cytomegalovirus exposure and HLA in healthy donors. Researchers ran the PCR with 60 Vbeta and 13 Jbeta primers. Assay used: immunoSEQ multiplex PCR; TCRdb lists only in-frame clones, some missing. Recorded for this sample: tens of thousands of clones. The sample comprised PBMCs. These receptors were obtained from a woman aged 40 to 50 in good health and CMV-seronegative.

The CDR3 sequence: CAWSPGTGSPRGKELFF. The CDR3 DNA reads as TGTGCCTGGTCCCCTGGAACTGGGAGTCCGCGGGGAAAAGAACTGTTTTTT. This chain connects TRBV30 to TRBJ1-4; D not certain. Looked up from germline, CDR1 is GTSNPN and CDR2 is SVGIG (reference sequence). V gave up 5 bases and J gave up 12 bases, with 31 bases separating them. This CDR3 has 17 residues.

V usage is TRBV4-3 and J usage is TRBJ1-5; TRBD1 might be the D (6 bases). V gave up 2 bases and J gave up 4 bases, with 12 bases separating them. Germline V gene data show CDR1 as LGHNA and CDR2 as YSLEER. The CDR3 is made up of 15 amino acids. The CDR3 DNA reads TGCGCCAGCAGCCAAACCGGGGGGCTTAATCAGCCCCAGCATTTT. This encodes CASSQTGGLNQPQHF.